The next 17 T cell receptor beta chains were all read from a single sample in a study of identical twins. Each CDR3 protein gets one entry after TCRdb re-called the 5' RACE reads with MiXCR. The table lists under 1 million distinct CDR3 sequences, around an eighth of them singletons. This sample also appeared in a second study, on yellow fever vaccine responses in identical twins.

The sequencing sample was made of PBMCs. These receptors were taken from a woman younger than 30 in good health.

The rearrangement joins TRBV2 to TRBJ2-5, with D possibly TRBD1 on 6 matching bases. Germline V gives CDR1 SNHLY, CDR2 FYNNEI. V lost 7 bases and J 1 base, leaving 16 bases between the germline ends. The CDR3 loop spans 15 amino acids. CDR3 DNA sequence: TGTGCCAGCAACAAGGAGACAGGAACCCAAGAGACCCAGTACTTC. This sequence encodes CASNKETGTQETQYF.

The chain employs TRBV12-3 or TRBV12-4 and TRBJ2-5; TRBD1 agrees at 7 bases. The V segment lost 5 bases and the J segment 2 bases; nucleotides outside the gene matches: 23. The CDR3 loop spans 20 amino acids. CDR3 in amino acids: CASSKVAPNHQGGPQETQYF. CDR3 DNA: TGTGCCAGCAGTAAAGTTGCTCCTAATCATCAAGGGGGCCCGCAAGAGACCCAGTACTTC.

This clonotype occurred a few times. J is TRBJ2-7 and V is TRBV29-1, with 7 bases fitting TRBD1. CDR1 is SQVTM and CDR2 is ANQGSEA in the germline V gene. V lost 7 bases and J lost 6; bases outside the gene matches: 6. This CDR3 comprises 11 residues. CDR3 nucleotides: TGCAGCGGCACGGACAGGTTCGAGCAGTACTTC. Its protein is CSGTDRFEQYF.

The rearrangement joins TRBV7-3 to TRBJ2-3, with 15 nucleotides matching TRBD2. Germline V gives CDR1 SGHTA, CDR2 FQGTGA. The CDR3 covers 19 residues. With V trimmed by 10 bases and J by 0 bases, 14 bases remained unmatched. CDR3 DNA: TGTGCCATCTGTTCCCGTGGGACTAGCGGGGGGACTAGCACAGATACGCAGTATTTT. Encoded protein: CAICSRGTSGGTSTDTQYF.

In this sample, this clonotype turned up a few times. The V call is TRBV5-1, the J call TRBJ2-2; 13 nucleotides align to TRBD2. With V trimmed by 3 bases and J by 8 bases, 10 bases remained unmatched. This CDR3 comprises 17 residues. CDR1 and CDR2 from the germline V gene are SGHRS and YFSETQ. CDR3 in amino acids: CASSSGTSGTSLGELFF. CDR3 DNA sequence: TGCGCCAGCAGCTCCGGGACTAGCGGGACTTCACTAGGGGAGCTGTTTTTT.

The chain combines TRBV7-9 with TRBJ2-7, with D perhaps given as TRBD1 or TRBD2 (5 bases each). V was trimmed by 3 bases and J by 3 bases, leaving 15 bases between them. The CDR3 totals 15 residues. Germline values: CDR1 SEHNR, CDR2 FQNEAQ (reference sequence). The CDR3 nucleotides read TGTGCCAGCAGCTTCGGGGCGGTGGAGCTCTACGAGCAGTACGTC. It is translated as CASSFGAVELYEQYV.

This chain uses TRBV29-1 with TRBJ1-1; the D gene is possibly TRBD1 (5 bases). This CDR3 comprises 14 residues. Germline V gene lookup returns CDR1 SQVTM and CDR2 ANQGSEA. V lost 1 base, J lost 1 base, and 10 bases lay in between. The CDR3 DNA follows: TGCAGCGTTGAAGTTCGGGGACCGAACACTGAAGCTTTCTTT. Translating it yields CSVEVRGPNTEAFF.

This clonotype showed up many times. The chain links TRBV29-1 to TRBJ2-2; 9 bases align to TRBD2. Germline assignment: CDR1 SQVTM and CDR2 ANQGSEA. This CDR3 spans 14 amino acids. Unmatched junction bases numbered 6, after V lost 6 bases and J lost 4 bases. The CDR3 region is CSVISGGLTGELFF. The CDR3 DNA follows: TGCAGCGTCATTAGCGGGGGCCTCACCGGGGAGCTGTTTTTT.

This clonotype was seen many times. The chain couples TRBV5-6 to TRBJ2-4; tentative D call: TRBD2 (6 bases). CDR1 is SGHDT and CDR2 is YYEEEE in the germline V gene. Trimming removed 0 bases at V and 1 base at J, with 11 bases between. The CDR3 loop spans 16 amino acids. CDR3 in amino acids: CASSLAGRTAKNIQYF. The CDR3 nucleotides are TGTGCCAGCAGCTTGGCGGGGAGGACGGCCAAAAACATTCAGTACTTC.

The chain joins TRBV10-2 to TRBJ2-6, with 10 bases identical to TRBD1. The germline CDR1 and CDR2 sequences are WSHSY and SAAADI. The CDR3 runs to 18 residues. Trimming took 6 bases from V and 0 from J; bases not matched to a gene: 8. CDR3 in DNA: TGCGCCAGCAGAGCGACAGGGGGCCCCGTCTCTGGGGCCAACGTCCTGACTTTC. Amino acids: CASRATGGPVSGANVLTF.

V usage is TRBV13 and J usage is TRBJ2-6, with D hard to call. CDR3 length: 15 amino acids. The V end lost 5 bases, the J end lost 2 bases, and 10 bases lay between the germline ends. The V gene's germline CDR1 is PRHDT and CDR2 FYEKMQ (reference sequence). DNA of the CDR3: TGTGCCAGCAGCCCTAGGTTGGCTGGGGCCAACGTCCTGACTTTC. It translates to CASSPRLAGANVLTF.

CDR3 DNA: TGCAGAACACGAACGGAAATAGCGGGAGTCTGCGGTGTGAGCACAGATACGCAGTATTTT. The encoded protein is CRTRTEIAGVCGVSTDTQYF. The chain employs TRBV20-1 and TRBJ2-3, with 9 bases matching TRBD2. The CDR3 runs 20 residues. CDR1 is DFQATT and CDR2 is SNEGSKA in the germline V gene (reference sequence).

The chain has TRBV6-5 and TRBJ1-6, with D unclear. CDR1 MNHEY and CDR2 SVGAGI come from the germline V gene. Trimming shortened V by 3 bases and J by 10 bases, and 10 bases separated the two germline ends. The CDR3 consists of 13 residues. CDR3 bases: TGTGCCAGCAGTTATGACAAGCCGTCACCCCTCCACTTT. Protein sequence: CASSYDKPSPLHF.

This chain joins TRBV2 and TRBJ2-5, with 7 bases lining up with TRBD1. There are 13 residues in the CDR3. Germline V CDR1 and CDR2: SNHLY, FYNNEI. V lost 8 bases, J lost 2 bases, and 5 bases stayed unmatched. The CDR3 DNA reads as TGTGCCAGCGGACAGGCCCGGCAAGAGACCCAGTACTTC. Protein: CASGQARQETQYF.

This clonotype was detected a few times. This chain connects TRBV7-8 to TRBJ2-7; 13 nucleotides line up with TRBD2. Germline V gene lookup returns CDR1 SGHVS and CDR2 FQNEAQ. J lost 7 bases, V lost 3 bases, and 3 bases had no gene match. The CDR3 is made up of 14 amino acids. The CDR3 DNA reads TGTGCCAGCAGCTTCGCGACTAGCGGGGGGGAGCAGTACTTC. This gives the protein CASSFATSGGEQYF.

This clonotype was detected a few times. CDR3 in amino acids: CASVPSLNTGELFF. CDR3 DNA sequence: TGTGCCAGCGTCCCTTCCCTGAACACCGGGGAGCTGTTTTTT. The chain uses TRBV2 and TRBJ2-2; D gene unclear. V shed 8 bases and J shed 1 base, with 11 bases lying between them. The length of the CDR3 is 14 residues. The germline CDR1 and CDR2 sequences are SNHLY and FYNNEI.

The CDR3 coding sequence is TGTGCCAGCAGCTTGGTGGGGCAGGCCTTTAACTCCTACGAGCAGTACTTC. Residues: CASSLVGQAFNSYEQYF. The rearrangement joins TRBV5-8 to TRBJ2-7; possible D gene TRBD1, 5 bases. Trimming stripped 0 bases from V and 0 bases from J, with 16 bases between. Looked up from germline, CDR1 is SGHTS and CDR2 is YDEGEE. The CDR3 is 17 amino acids. Full variable domain (rest looked up from reference TRBV5-8 and TRBJ2-7): EAGVTQSPTHLIKTRGQQATLRCSPISGHTSVYWYQQALGLGLQFLLWYDEGEERNRGNFPPRFSGRQFPNYSSELNVNALELEDSALYLCASSLVGQAFNSYEQYFGPGTRLTVT.